Below, 9 T cell receptor beta chains from the same sample are listed, as sequenced in a study of cytomegalovirus exposure and HLA in healthy donors. 13 Jbeta primers and 60 Vbeta primers were used for the PCR. The data were produced by immunoSEQ multiplex PCR, yet TCRdb's version contains in-frame clones alone and is incomplete. Among over 250,000 clones, more than 80% were seen once, and the ten largest hold roughly 4%. The sample consisted of PBMCs. The receptors stem from a man aged 40-50 years in good health and CMV-seropositive.

The chain carries TRBV18 and TRBJ2-7, with 9 positions matching TRBD1. This CDR3 comprises 15 residues. The germline gives CDR1 KGHSH, CDR2 LQKENI. With V trimmed by 5 bases and J by 7 bases, 12 bases remained unmatched. For the CDR3, the DNA is TGTGCCAGCTCATTAAGCCGGGACAGGGCCGGAGAGCAGTACTTC. Protein sequence: CASSLSRDRAGEQYF.

There are many counts of this clone. In nucleotides, the CDR3 is TGTGCCAGCAGCTTGGCTAGCGGGAACAATGAGCAGTTCTTC. Translated: CASSLASGNNEQFF. The J gene is TRBJ2-1, the V gene TRBV7-6, with TRBD2 matching 9 bases. This CDR3 region has 14 residues. V trimming: 3 bases; J trimming: 5 bases; junction bases outside the gene matches: 2. In germline, CDR1 is SGHVS, CDR2 FNYEAQ.

This chain joins TRBV10-1 and TRBJ2-6; 11 bases are shared with TRBD1. Trimming took 0 bases from V and 0 from J; bases not matched to a gene: 4. The CDR3 totals 19 residues. From germline, CDR1 is WNHNN and CDR2 SYGVQD (reference sequence). For the CDR3, the DNA is TGCGCCAGCAGTGAGTCTGGACAGGGGGCCTCCTCTGGGGCCAACGTCCTGACTTTC. The encoded protein is CASSESGQGASSGANVLTF.

V and J are TRBV10-3 and TRBJ2-1, with 10 bases that match TRBD1. The CDR3 runs to 13 residues. The V segment lost 0 bases and the J segment 15 bases; nucleotides outside the gene matches: 5. CDR1 and CDR2 from the germline V gene are ENHRY and SYGVKD. In nucleotides, the CDR3 is TGTGCCATCAGTGAGTCTGTGGGACAGGGGCTGTTCTTC. Protein: CAISESVGQGLFF.

The genes are TRBV9 and TRBJ2-3; 7 nucleotides line up with TRBD1. V shed 3 bases and J 2 bases; nucleotides not matched to a gene: 6. The germline gives CDR1 SGDLS, CDR2 YYNGEE. This CDR3 is built from 15 residues. CDR3 sequence (DNA): TGTGCCAGCAGCGCTCCGGGACAGCCCACAGATACGCAGTATTTT. Its translation: CASSAPGQPTDTQYF.

The chain recombines TRBV27 with TRBJ1-6, with 10 bases matching TRBD1. V lost 5 bases, J lost 7 bases, and 8 bases stayed unmatched. CDR1 and CDR2 from the germline V gene are MNHEY and SMNVEV (reference sequence). The CDR3 has 16 amino acids. CDR3 sequence: CASSPDRGHGNSPLHF. DNA of the CDR3: TGTGCCAGCAGTCCCGACAGGGGGCATGGGAATTCACCCCTCCACTTT.

This clone turned up a few times. The rearrangement joins TRBV4-2 to TRBJ1-2; D is unclear. Per the germline V gene, CDR1 is LGHNA and CDR2 is YNFKEQ. The CDR3 runs to 14 residues. The V and J ends lost 8 bases and 6 bases respectively, with 19 bases between them. The CDR3 region is CASRPGRGGDGYTF. The CDR3 nucleotides read TGTGCCAGCCGCCCAGGCCGGGGAGGAGATGGCTACACCTTC.

This clone has more than one count but fewer than ten. The chain couples TRBV4-1 to TRBJ2-1; D remains unclear. Trimming removed 0 bases at V and 10 bases at J, with 16 bases between. Per germline, CDR1 MGHRA and CDR2 YSYEKL. The CDR3 length is 15 residues. DNA of the CDR3: TGCGCCAGCAGCCAAGAGAGTCGCACGTCTAGGGAGCAGTTCTTC. Its translation: CASSQESRTSREQFF.

The V gene is TRBV5-8, the J gene TRBJ2-7, with TRBD2 identical over 16 bases. Germline trimming cut 4 bases from V and 5 bases from J; bases unmatched to any gene: 3. Germline V lookup: CDR1 SGHTS, CDR2 YDEGEE. This CDR3 is built from 15 residues. CDR3 in amino acids: CASSPGTSGRDEQYF. The CDR3 coding sequence is TGTGCCAGCAGCCCCGGGACTAGCGGGAGGGACGAGCAGTACTTC.